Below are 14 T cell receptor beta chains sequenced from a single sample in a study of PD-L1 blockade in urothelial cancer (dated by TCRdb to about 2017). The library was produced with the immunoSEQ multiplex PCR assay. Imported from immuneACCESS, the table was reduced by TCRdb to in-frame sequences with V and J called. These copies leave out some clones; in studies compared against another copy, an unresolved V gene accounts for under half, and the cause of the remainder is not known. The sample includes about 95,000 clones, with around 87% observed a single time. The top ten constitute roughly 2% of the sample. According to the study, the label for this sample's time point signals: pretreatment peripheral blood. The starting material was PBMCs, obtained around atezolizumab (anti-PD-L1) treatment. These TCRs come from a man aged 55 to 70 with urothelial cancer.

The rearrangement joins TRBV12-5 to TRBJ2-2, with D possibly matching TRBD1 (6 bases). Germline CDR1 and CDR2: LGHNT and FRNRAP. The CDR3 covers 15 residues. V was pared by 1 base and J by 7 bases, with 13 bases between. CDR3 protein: CASGLGDRQGGELFF. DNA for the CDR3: TGTGCTAGTGGTTTGGGCGACAGGCAGGGCGGGGAGCTGTTTTTT.

CDR3 amino acids: CASSSDRSSYNEQFF. The CDR3 bases are TGTGCCAGTAGTAGTGACAGGAGCTCCTACAATGAGCAGTTCTTC. The chain employs TRBV19 and TRBJ2-1; tentatively, D is TRBD1 (6 bases). The length of the CDR3 is 15 residues. CDR1 is LNHDA and CDR2 is SQIVND in the germline V gene (reference sequence). Between the trimmed V and J ends, which lost 4 bases and 0 bases, there was a span of 10 bases.

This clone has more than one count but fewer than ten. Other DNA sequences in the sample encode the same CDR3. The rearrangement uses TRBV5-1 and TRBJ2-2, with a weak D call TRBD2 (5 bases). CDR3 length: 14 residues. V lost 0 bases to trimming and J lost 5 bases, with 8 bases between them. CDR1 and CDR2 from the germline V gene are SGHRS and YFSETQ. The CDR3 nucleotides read TGCGCCAGCAGCTTGGGAGGGAATACCGGGGAGCTGTTTTTT. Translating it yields CASSLGGNTGELFF.

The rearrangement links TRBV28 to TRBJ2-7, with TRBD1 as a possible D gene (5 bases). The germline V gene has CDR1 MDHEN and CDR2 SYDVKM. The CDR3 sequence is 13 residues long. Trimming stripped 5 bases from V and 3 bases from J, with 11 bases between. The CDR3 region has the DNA TGTGCCAGCAGTAGGGGCAACTTCTACGAGCAGTACTTC. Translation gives CASSRGNFYEQYF. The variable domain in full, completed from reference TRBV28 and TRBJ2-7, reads DVKVTQSSRYLVKRTGEKVFLECVQDMDHENMFWYRQDPGLGLRLIYFSYDVKMKEKGDIPEGYSVSREKKERFSLILESASTNQTSMYLCASSRGNFYEQYFGPGTRLTVT.

The CDR3 region has the DNA TGTGCCAGCAGCTTAACCGGCGGAGGGGTGGATGAGCAGTTCTTC. It is translated as CASSLTGGGVDEQFF. The chain has TRBV7-3 and TRBJ2-1, with D maybe TRBD2 (6 bases). The length of the CDR3 is 15 residues. Looked up from germline, CDR1 is SGHTA and CDR2 is FQGTGA. Trimming left V 0 bases short and J 8 bases short, with 14 bases between.

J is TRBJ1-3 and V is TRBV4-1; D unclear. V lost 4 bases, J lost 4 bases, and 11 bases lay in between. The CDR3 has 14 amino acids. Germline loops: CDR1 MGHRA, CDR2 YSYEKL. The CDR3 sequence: CASSLDNSGNTIYF. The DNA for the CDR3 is TGCGCCAGCAGCCTAGACAACTCCGGAAACACCATATATTTT.

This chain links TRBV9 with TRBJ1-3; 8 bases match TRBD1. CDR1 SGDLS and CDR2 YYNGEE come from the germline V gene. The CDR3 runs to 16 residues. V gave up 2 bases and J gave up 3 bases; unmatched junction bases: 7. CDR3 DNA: TGTGCCAGCAGCGTCTTCGACAGGGGCATTGGAAACACCATATATTTT. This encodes CASSVFDRGIGNTIYF.

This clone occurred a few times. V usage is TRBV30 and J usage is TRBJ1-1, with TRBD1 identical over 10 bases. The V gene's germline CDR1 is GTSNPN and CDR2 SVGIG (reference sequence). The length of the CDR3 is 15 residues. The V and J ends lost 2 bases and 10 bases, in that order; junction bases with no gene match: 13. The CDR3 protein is CAWSLGGGQGDVAFF. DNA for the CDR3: TGTGCCTGGAGTCTAGGTGGAGGACAGGGGGATGTAGCTTTCTTT.

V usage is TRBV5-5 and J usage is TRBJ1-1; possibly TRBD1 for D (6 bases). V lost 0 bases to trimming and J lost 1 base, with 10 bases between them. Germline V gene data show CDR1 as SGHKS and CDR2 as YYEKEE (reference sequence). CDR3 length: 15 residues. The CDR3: CASSLGDTGNTEAFF. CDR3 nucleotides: TGTGCCAGCAGCTTGGGGGACACAGGGAACACTGAAGCTTTCTTT.

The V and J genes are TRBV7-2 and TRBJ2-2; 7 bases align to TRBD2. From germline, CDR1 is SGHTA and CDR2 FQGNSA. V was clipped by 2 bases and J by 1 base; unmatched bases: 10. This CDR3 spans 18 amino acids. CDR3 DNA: TGTGCCAGCAGCTTACGCCCTTTGGGCGGGGGGAACACCGGGGAGCTGTTTTTT. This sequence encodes CASSLRPLGGGNTGELFF.

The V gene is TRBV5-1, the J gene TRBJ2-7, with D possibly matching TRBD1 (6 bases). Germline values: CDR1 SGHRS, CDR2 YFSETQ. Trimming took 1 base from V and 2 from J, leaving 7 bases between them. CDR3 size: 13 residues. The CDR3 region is CASSLSGAYEQYF. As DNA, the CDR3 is TGCGCCAGCAGCTTGTCAGGGGCCTACGAGCAGTACTTC. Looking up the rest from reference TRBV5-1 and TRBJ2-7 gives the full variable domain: KAGVTQTPRYLIKTRGQQVTLSCSPISGHRSVSWYQQTPGQGLQFLFEYFSETQRNKGNFPGRFSGRQFSNSRSEMNVSTLELGDSALYLCASSLSGAYEQYFGPGTRLTVT.

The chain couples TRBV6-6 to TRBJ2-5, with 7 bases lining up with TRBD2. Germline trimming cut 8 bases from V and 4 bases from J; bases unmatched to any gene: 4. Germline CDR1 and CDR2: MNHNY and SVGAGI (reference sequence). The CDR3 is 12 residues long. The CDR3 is CASPWEGETQYF. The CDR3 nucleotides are TGTGCCAGCCCCTGGGAGGGAGAGACCCAGTACTTC.

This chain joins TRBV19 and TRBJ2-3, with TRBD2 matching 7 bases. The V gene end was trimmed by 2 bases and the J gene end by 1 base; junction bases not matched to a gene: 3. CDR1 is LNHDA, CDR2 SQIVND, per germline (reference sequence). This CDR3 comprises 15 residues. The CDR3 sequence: CASSIWLAGTDTQYF. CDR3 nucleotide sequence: TGTGCCAGTAGTATATGGCTAGCGGGCACAGATACGCAGTATTTT.

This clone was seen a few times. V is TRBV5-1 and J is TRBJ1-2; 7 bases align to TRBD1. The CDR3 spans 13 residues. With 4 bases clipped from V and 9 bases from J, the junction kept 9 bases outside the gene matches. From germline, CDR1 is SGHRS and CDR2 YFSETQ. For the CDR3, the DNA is TGCGCCAGCAGCCAACAGGGGTATGATAGCTACACCTTC. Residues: CASSQQGYDSYTF.